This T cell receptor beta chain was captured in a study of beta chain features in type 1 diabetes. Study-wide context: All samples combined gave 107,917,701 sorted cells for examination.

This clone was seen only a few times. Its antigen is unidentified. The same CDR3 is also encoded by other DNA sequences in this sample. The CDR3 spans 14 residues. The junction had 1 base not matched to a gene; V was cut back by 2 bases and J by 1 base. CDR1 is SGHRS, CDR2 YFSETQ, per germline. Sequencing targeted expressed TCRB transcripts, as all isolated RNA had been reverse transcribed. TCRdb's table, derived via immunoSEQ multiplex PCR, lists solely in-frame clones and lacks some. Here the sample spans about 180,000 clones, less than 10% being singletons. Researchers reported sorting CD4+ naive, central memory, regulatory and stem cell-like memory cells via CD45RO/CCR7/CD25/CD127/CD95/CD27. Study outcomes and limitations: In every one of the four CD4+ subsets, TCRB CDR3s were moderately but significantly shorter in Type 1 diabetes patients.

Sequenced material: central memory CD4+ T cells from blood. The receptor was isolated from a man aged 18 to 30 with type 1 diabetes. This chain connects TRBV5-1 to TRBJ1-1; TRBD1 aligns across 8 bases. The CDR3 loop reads CASSFGTGNTEAFF. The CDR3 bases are TGCGCCAGCAGCTTCGGGACAGGGAACACTGAAGCTTTCTTT.